This T cell receptor (beta chain) derives from a study of vaccination effects on CD4 cells after COVID-19. Broader study findings: Early post-infection timepoints were missing from the study, which also had few convalescent patients.

This clone has a handful of counts. Its antigen is still unknown. Before sequencing, viral peptide pools were used by the ViraFEST assay to expand antigen-specific CD4+ T cells. Following 10 days of culture, CD4+ T cells were isolated. Absence of prior SARS-CoV-2 infection characterized the vaccine recipients, who showed negative nucleocapsid antibodies. Days 3 and 7 saw half the medium replaced with IL-2 medium. Trimming left V 6 bases short and J 1 base short, with 15 bases between. The germline V gene encodes CDR1 LNHDA and CDR2 SQIVND (reference sequence). CDR3 size: 16 residues. Only in-frame clones appear in the TCRdb table, and some are missing; sequencing was by immunoSEQ multiplex PCR. The top ten hold approximately 1.5% of the sample, which has around 83,000 clones, roughly four fifths seen once.

The sequence derives from a human donor who received a COVID-19 vaccine. The sequencing used CD4+ T cells from PBMCs cultured with HCoV-229E spike peptides, collected before COVID-19 vaccination. This chain joins TRBV19 and TRBJ2-2; D assignment may be TRBD1 or TRBD2 (5 bases each). The DNA of the CDR3 is TGTGCCAGTAGCGACCATCATGGGGGGAACACCGGGGAGCTGTTTTTT. Its translation is CASSDHHGGNTGELFF.